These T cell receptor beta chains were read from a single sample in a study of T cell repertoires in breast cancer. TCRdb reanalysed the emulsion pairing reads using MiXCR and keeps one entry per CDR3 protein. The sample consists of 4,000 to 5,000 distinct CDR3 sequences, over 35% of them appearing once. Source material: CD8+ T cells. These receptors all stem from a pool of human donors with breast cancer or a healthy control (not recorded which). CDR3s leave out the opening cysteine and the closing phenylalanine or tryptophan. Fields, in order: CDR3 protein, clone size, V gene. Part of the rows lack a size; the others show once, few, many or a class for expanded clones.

ASSEQNDRSPLH	many	TRBV25-1
ASSLGGGRVGELF	NA	TRBV13
ASSVAGFGELF	many	TRBV9
ASRDRATGELF	medium-sized	TRBV6-1
ASSPGGSGGLLEQY	NA	TRBV27
ASSLAQSAETQY	many	TRBV5-1
ASSPSGGDYQPQH	NA	TRBV7-2
ASSEYTGLGRGGHT	NA	TRBV25-1
SVGQGTTNEKLF	few	TRBV29-1
VPGTGGYGYT	NA	TRBV20-1
RAIPFGGRGEEQF	NA	TRBV20-1
ASSGAKSTDTQY	few	TRBV19
ASSPGQAGPETQY	few	TRBV18
ASTKQGIYEQY	many	TRBV3-1
ASNLKGAQEKLF	NA	TRBV6-1
ASREFTGSPGELF	few	TRBV2
ASSLEGTGAQPQH	many	TRBV5-1
SVGIGGGTQY	medium-sized	TRBV20-1
ASSLPAGGMNTEAF	medium-sized	TRBV5-4
ASSLYQVPYNEQF	NA	TRBV28
ASGPILGSTDTQY	few	TRBV6-1
ASSWGQGKSYNEQF	NA	TRBV27
ASSLGGTGGNTIY	medium-sized	TRBV7-9
ASSEDRGWDEKLF	NA	TRBV9
ASSLKQRDPTDTQY	few	TRBV7-9
SARPGYTEAF	few	TRBV20-1
ASSLTTVNTEAF	few	TRBV6-1
SARVRGRAQETQY	NA	TRBV20-1
SAMTVGYSPLH	medium-sized	TRBV20-1
ASSTHSPTANYGYT	few	TRBV6-5
SGSGSGQRVYQETQY	NA	TRBV20-1
ASSEAGETGELF	large	TRBV10-1
SARVRDQNTGELF	once	TRBV29-1
ASSLGLSWETQY	large	TRBV11-2
ASSLGGSGANVLT	medium-sized	TRBV7-9
ATSRGGFDSGNTIY	NA	TRBV15
ASTMDRERDYGYT	many	TRBV6-1
ARGDYRGWRQF	once	TRBV7-8